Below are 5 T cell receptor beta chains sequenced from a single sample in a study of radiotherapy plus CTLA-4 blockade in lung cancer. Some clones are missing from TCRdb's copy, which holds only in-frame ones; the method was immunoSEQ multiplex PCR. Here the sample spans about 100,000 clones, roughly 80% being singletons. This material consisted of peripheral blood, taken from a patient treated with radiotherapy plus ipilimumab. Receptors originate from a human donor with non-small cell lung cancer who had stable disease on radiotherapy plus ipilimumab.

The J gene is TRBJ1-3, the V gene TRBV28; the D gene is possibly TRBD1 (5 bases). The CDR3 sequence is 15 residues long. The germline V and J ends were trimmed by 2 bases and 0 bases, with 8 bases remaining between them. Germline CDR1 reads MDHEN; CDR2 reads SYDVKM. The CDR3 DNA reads TGTGCCAGCAGTTTACGGGGGAGCTCTGGAAACACCATATATTTT. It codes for CASSLRGSSGNTIYF.

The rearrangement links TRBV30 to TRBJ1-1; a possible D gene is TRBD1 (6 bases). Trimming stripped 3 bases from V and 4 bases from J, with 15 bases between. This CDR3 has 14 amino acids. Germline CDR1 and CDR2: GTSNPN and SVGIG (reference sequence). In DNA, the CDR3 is TGTGCCTGGAGCGACACAGGGTTAGGCACTGAAGCTTTCTTT. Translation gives CAWSDTGLGTEAFF.

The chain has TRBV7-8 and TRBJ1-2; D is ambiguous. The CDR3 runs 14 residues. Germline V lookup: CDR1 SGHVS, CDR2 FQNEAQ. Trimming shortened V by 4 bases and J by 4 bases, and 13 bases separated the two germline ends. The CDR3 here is CASSSVGYSYGYTF. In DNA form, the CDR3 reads TGTGCCAGCAGCTCCGTCGGTTATAGCTATGGCTACACCTTC. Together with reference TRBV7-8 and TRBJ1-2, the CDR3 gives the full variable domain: GAGVSQSPRYKVAKRGQDVALRCDPISGHVSLFWYQQALGQGPEFLTYFQNEAQLDKSGLPSDRFFAERPEGSVSTLKIQRTQQEDSAVYLCASSSVGYSYGYTFGSGTRLTVV.

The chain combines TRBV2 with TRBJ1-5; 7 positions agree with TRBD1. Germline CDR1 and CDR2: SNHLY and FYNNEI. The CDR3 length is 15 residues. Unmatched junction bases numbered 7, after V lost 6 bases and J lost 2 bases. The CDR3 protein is CASRKQGVGNQPQHF. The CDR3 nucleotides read TGTGCCAGCAGGAAGCAGGGGGTAGGCAATCAGCCCCAGCATTTT.

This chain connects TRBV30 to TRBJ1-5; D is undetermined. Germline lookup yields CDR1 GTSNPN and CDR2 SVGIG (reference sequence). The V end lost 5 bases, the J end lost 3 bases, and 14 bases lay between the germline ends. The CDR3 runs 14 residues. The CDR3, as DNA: TGTGCCTGGCCTCGACCGTCGCTCAATCAGCCCCAGCATTTT. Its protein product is CAWPRPSLNQPQHF.